Below are 13 T cell receptor beta chains sequenced from a single sample in a study of T-cell memory formation after mild COVID-19. In TCRdb, the 5' RACE reads were re-called with MiXCR into one record per CDR3 protein. The sample records under 600,000 distinct CDR3 sequences, about 22% being singletons. The material sequenced was PBMCs or a T cell subset sorted from them (not recorded which). Receptors were obtained from an adult woman who had mild COVID-19 (a few samples of this study predate the infection). Cell type and time point are not known.

V and J are TRBV7-2 and TRBJ1-6, with 7 bases fitting TRBD1. V trimming: 5 bases; J trimming: 0 bases; junction bases outside the gene matches: 7. Germline V lookup: CDR1 SGHTA, CDR2 FQGNSA. The length of the CDR3 is 17 residues. The CDR3 spells CASSPRTGRSYNSPLHF. CDR3 coding DNA: TGTGCCAGCAGCCCAAGGACAGGTCGCTCCTATAATTCACCCCTCCACTTT.

The chain recombines TRBV7-2 with TRBJ1-4; D gene uncertain. CDR3 length equals 15 residues. The ends were cut back, 5 bases at V and 8 bases at J, with 18 bases in the middle. The germline V gene encodes CDR1 SGHTA and CDR2 FQGNSA. In DNA, the CDR3 is TGTGCCAGCAGCAAGCGCCCTTTTCCTGGAGAAAAACTGTTTTTT. Protein sequence: CASSKRPFPGEKLFF.

The V and J genes are TRBV19 and TRBJ1-2, with D unresolved. Trimming cost V 6 bases and J 4 bases, with 9 bases left between them. The CDR3 is made up of 12 amino acids. Germline-derived CDR1 and CDR2 are LNHDA and SQIVND (reference sequence). CDR3 amino acids: CASRYLGYGYTF. CDR3 DNA sequence: TGTGCCAGTAGATACCTGGGCTATGGCTACACCTTC.

Only a few counts were recorded for this clonotype. V usage is TRBV10-2 and J usage is TRBJ1-1; 7 positions match TRBD1. This CDR3 is 12 amino acids long. Germline CDR1 reads WSHSY; CDR2 reads SAAADI. V trimming: 6 bases; J trimming: 10 bases; junction bases outside the gene matches: 8. The CDR3 bases are TGCGCCAGCAGGACACGACAGGGAGGAGCTTTCTTT. Its translation is CASRTRQGGAFF.

This clonotype was recorded a few times. This chain uses TRBV27 with TRBJ2-2; no clear D. This CDR3 comprises 13 residues. V dropped 2 bases and J dropped 8 bases, with 9 bases sitting between them. Germline CDR1 MNHEY, CDR2 SMNVEV (reference sequence). The CDR3 nucleotides read TGTGCCAGCAGTTTACTAACTAATGGGGAGCTGTTTTTT. It is translated as CASSLLTNGELFF.

V is TRBV7-2 and J is TRBJ2-7; D perhaps matches TRBD1 (6 bases). With 2 bases removed from V and 3 bases from J, the gap between germline ends came to 14 bases. Per germline, CDR1 SGHTA and CDR2 FQGNSA. This CDR3 contains 15 residues. The CDR3: CASSLYFGGFYEQYF. As DNA, the CDR3 is TGTGCCAGCAGCTTATATTTTGGGGGCTTCTACGAGCAGTACTTC.

This clonotype was observed a handful of times. V usage is TRBV7-3 and J usage is TRBJ2-5, with 7 positions matching TRBD1. CDR1 and CDR2 from the germline V gene are SGHTA and FQGTGA. This CDR3 region has 16 residues. The trim removed 3 bases at V and 6 bases at J, leaving 13 bases unmatched. CDR3 DNA: TGTGCCAGCAGCTTTACACCGGGACAGAGTTGGAAGACCCAGTACTTC. Its protein product is CASSFTPGQSWKTQYF.

The gene calls are TRBV6-5 and TRBJ1-1; 10 bases align to TRBD1. The CDR3 has 15 amino acids. Trimming removed 2 bases from V and 7 bases from J; junction bases left unmatched: 7. Germline V gene data show CDR1 as MNHEY and CDR2 as SVGAGI. The CDR3 region is CASSYGRQGAVEAFF. In DNA, the CDR3 is TGTGCCAGCAGTTACGGGAGACAGGGGGCTGTTGAAGCTTTCTTT.

This rearrangement joins TRBV12-3 or TRBV12-4 to TRBJ2-3; D gene unclear. The length of the CDR3 is 13 residues. V was clipped by 3 bases and J by 1 base, with 5 bases between them. CDR3 in DNA: TGTGCCAGCAGTTTTCTGGGCACAGATACGCAGTATTTT. Protein: CASSFLGTDTQYF.

The chain joins TRBV13 to TRBJ2-1; 9 bases are shared with TRBD1. Germline V gene data show CDR1 as PRHDT and CDR2 as FYEKMQ (reference sequence). V was clipped by 4 bases and J by 9 bases; unmatched bases: 13. This CDR3 comprises 16 residues. CDR3 amino acids: CASSSGTGFLLGEQFF. The DNA for the CDR3 is TGTGCCAGCAGCTCCGGGACAGGGTTTTTGTTGGGTGAGCAGTTCTTC.

This clonotype was seen only a few times. The chain employs TRBV4-1 and TRBJ2-3, with a possible D match to TRBD1 (6 bases). V was clipped by 1 base and J by 3 bases, with 14 bases between them. Looked up from germline, CDR1 is MGHRA and CDR2 is YSYEKL. The CDR3 is 16 residues long. The CDR3 nucleotides are TGCGCCAGCAGCCAAGTGCCGGACAGCAGGACAGATACGCAGTATTTT. Translated: CASSQVPDSRTDTQYF.

The table lists this clonotype with many counts. The chain is built from TRBV12-3 or TRBV12-4 and TRBJ2-1, with 9 positions matching TRBD2. The CDR3 spans 16 residues. The V segment lost 5 bases and the J segment 3 bases; nucleotides outside the gene matches: 8. The CDR3 spells CASSLPGLASYNEQFF. The DNA for the CDR3 is TGTGCCAGCAGTCTACCTGGACTAGCGAGCTACAATGAGCAGTTCTTC.

This clonotype was detected only a few times. The chain uses TRBV2 and TRBJ2-7; D remains unclear. Germline assignment: CDR1 SNHLY and CDR2 FYNNEI. The CDR3 covers 10 residues. Trimming took 5 bases from V and 4 from J, leaving 3 bases between them. The CDR3 DNA reads TGTGCCAGCAGTAAGTACGAGCAGTACTTC. This gives the protein CASSKYEQYF.